This T cell receptor beta chain emerged from a study of T cell responses to AZD1222 COVID-19 vaccine. Method: immunoSEQ multiplex PCR; TCRdb's copy keeps in-frame clones and lacks some. The sample has tens of thousands of clones, 88% seen once. Trimming shortened V by 7 bases and J by 3 bases, and 6 bases separated the two germline ends. The CDR3 runs to 11 residues. General study findings and limits: The study identified only five or six AZD1222 recipients as seropositive at baseline. The study reported that nearly half of spike-specific TCRs target unmutated variant regions. Most donors were white British, females outnumbered males, and clonal diversity was possibly underestimated.

Note on this clone: As yet, its antigen is unknown.

Here the sequenced sample was peripheral blood, taken 28 days after the second AZD1222 dose. The origin of this receptor is an adult who received the AZD1222 COVID-19 vaccine. The chain carries TRBV12-3 or TRBV12-4 and TRBJ1-1; D gene uncertain. CDR3 in DNA: TGTGCCAGCAAAATACACACTGAAGCTTTCTTT. Residues: CASKIHTEAFF.